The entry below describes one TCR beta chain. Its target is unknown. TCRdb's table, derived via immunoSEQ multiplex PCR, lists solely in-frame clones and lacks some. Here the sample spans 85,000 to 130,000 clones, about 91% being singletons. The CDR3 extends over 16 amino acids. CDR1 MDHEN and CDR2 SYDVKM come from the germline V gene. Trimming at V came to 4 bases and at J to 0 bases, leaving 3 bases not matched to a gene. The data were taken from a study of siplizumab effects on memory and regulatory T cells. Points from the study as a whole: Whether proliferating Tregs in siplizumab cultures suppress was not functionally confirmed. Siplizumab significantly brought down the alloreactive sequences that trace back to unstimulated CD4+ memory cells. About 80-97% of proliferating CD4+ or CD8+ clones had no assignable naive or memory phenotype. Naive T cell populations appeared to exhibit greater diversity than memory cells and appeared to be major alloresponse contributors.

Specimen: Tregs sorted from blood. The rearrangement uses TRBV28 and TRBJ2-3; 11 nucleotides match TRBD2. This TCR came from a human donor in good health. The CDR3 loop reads CASSSPSGRSTDTQYF. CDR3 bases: TGTGCCAGCAGTTCACCTAGCGGGAGGAGCACAGATACGCAGTATTTT.